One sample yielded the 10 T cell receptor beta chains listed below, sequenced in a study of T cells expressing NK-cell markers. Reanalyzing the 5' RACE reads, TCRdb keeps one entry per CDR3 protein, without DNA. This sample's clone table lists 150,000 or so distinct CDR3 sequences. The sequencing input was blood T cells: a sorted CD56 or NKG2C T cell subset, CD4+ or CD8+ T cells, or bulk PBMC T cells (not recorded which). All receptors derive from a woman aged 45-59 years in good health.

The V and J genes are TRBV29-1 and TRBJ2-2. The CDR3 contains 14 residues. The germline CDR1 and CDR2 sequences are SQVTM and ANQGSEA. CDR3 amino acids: CSVEFQYNTGELFF.

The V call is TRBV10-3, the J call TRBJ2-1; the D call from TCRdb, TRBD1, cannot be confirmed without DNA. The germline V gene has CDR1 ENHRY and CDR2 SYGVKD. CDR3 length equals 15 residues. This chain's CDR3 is CAISEGGGANNEQFF.

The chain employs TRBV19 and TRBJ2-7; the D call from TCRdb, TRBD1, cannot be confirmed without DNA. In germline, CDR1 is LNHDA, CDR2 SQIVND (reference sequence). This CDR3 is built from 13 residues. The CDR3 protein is CASLGGPIYEQYF.

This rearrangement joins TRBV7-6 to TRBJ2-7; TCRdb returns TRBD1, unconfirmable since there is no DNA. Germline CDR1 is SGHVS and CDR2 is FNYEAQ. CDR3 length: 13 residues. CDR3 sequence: CASSSPGGYEQYF.

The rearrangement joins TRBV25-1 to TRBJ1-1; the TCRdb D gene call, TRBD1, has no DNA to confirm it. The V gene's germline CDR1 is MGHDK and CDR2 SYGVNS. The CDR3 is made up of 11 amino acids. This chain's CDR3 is CATQTGFEAFF.

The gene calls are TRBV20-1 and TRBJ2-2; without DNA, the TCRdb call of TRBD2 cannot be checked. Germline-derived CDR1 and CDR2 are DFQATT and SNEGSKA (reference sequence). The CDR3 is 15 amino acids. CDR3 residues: CSAPNWAENTGELFF.

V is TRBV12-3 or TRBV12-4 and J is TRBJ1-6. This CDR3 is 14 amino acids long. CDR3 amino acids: CASGGDSTGGALHF.

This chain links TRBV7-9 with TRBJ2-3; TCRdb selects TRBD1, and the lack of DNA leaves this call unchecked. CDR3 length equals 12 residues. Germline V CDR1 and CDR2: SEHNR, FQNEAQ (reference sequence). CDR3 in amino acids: CASNKPGQPQYF.

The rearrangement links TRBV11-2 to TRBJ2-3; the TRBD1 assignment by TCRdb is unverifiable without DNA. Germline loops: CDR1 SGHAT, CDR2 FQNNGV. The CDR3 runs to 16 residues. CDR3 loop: CASSSLQGGETDTQYF.

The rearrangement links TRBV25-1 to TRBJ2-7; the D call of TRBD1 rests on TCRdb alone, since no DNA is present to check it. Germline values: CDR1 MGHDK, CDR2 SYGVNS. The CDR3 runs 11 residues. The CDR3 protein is CAAGTHYEQYF.